This T cell receptor (beta chain) was sequenced for a study of blood T cell repertoires in COVID-19. Study overall: From T cells, B-cell-depleted T cells, or PBMCs came the material, which was cDNA or gDNA.

In the original processing: The assay estimated nucleated cells by amplifying reference gene primers. Clones were sequenced by immunoSEQ multiplex PCR, and TCRdb holds only the in-frame ones, with some missing. That table furnishes V, J and clone size, whereas the DNA furnished D and trimming. Of 95,000 to 150,000 clones listed, about 79% are singletons. This clone turned up a few times. CDR3 length equals 16 residues. Germline CDR1 reads SGDLS; CDR2 reads YYNGEE. The V and J ends lost 1 base and 5 bases, in that order; junction bases with no gene match: 10. Specimen: peripheral blood. The receptor was derived from a woman aged 80 or over with acute or convalescent COVID-19. The J gene is TRBJ2-7, the V gene TRBV9; 9 positions match TRBD2. The CDR3 loop is CASSVSLAGGPDEQYF. CDR3 in DNA: TGTGCCAGCAGCGTAAGTTTGGCGGGGGGGCCAGACGAGCAGTACTTC.